These T cell receptor beta chains were read from a single sample in a study of T cell repertoires in ileal Crohn's disease. The repertoire was sequenced with immunoSEQ multiplex PCR; TCRdb's copy has only in-frame clones and lacks some. The sample gives some 16,000 clones, about 93% of which show up once; approximately 3% is in the top ten. The source material was ileal tissue. All receptors come from an adult with Crohn's disease. Each CDR3 is given with its conserved first and last residue. The order of the fields is J gene, clone size, V gene, D gene, CDR3 protein, CDR3 DNA. D genes are given only for firm matches. Clone size is not always given. Where it is, it says once, few, many or a class for expanded clones.

J gene: TRBJ1-4; clone size: -; V gene: TRBV6-6; D gene: TRBD1; CDR3 protein: CASSGRDRTNEKLFF; CDR3 DNA: TGTGCCAGCAGTGGCCGGGACAGAACTAATGAAAAACTGTTTTTT
J gene: TRBJ1-6; clone size: -; V gene: TRBV7-6; D gene: -; CDR3 protein: CASSLDYRNSPLHF; CDR3 DNA: TGTGCCAGCAGCTTAGATTACAGAAATTCACCCCTCCACTTT
J gene: TRBJ2-7; clone size: -; V gene: TRBV27; D gene: -; CDR3 protein: CASRSLLSYEQYF; CDR3 DNA: TGTGCCAGCAGGTCCCTCCTCTCCTACGAGCAGTACTTC
J gene: TRBJ1-5; clone size: -; V gene: TRBV18; D gene: -; CDR3 protein: CASHTMIDTQHF; CDR3 DNA: TGTGCCAGCCACACGATGATAGACACCCAGCATTTT
J gene: TRBJ1-2; clone size: -; V gene: TRBV30; D gene: -; CDR3 protein: CAWSKGPQTSYTF; CDR3 DNA: TGTGCCTGGAGTAAGGGGCCTCAGACGAGCTACACCTTC
J gene: TRBJ1-1; clone size: -; V gene: TRBV10-3; D gene: -; CDR3 protein: CAISDSSDWAAMNTEAFF; CDR3 DNA: TGTGCCATCAGTGATTCTTCCGATTGGGCAGCTATGAACACTGAAGCTTTCTTT
J gene: TRBJ2-7; clone size: -; V gene: TRBV13; D gene: TRBD2; CDR3 protein: CASSTGLARHEQYF; CDR3 DNA: TGTGCCAGCAGTACCGGACTAGCGCGGCACGAGCAGTACTTC
J gene: TRBJ2-7; clone size: -; V gene: TRBV19; D gene: TRBD1; CDR3 protein: CASSEATGAAAPYEQYF; CDR3 DNA: TGTGCCAGTAGTGAAGCGACAGGGGCCGCAGCACCCTACGAGCAGTACTTC
J gene: TRBJ1-4; clone size: -; V gene: TRBV11-2; D gene: TRBD1; CDR3 protein: CASSSTGQGGLREKLFF; CDR3 DNA: TGTGCCAGCAGCTCGACGGGACAGGGGGGCCTTAGGGAAAAACTGTTTTTT
J gene: TRBJ1-6; clone size: -; V gene: TRBV7-2; D gene: -; CDR3 protein: CASSLIPAGSPLHF; CDR3 DNA: TGTGCCAGCAGCCTTATCCCAGCGGGTTCACCCCTCCACTTT
J gene: TRBJ2-3; clone size: -; V gene: TRBV5-5; D gene: TRBD2; CDR3 protein: CASSLGPGLAGPNTQYF; CDR3 DNA: TGTGCCAGCAGCTTGGGACCGGGACTAGCGGGTCCAAATACGCAGTATTTT
J gene: TRBJ1-6; clone size: -; V gene: TRBV7-8; D gene: -; CDR3 protein: CASSLDAGPNSPLHF; CDR3 DNA: TGTGCCAGCAGCTTAGATGCAGGGCCAAATTCACCCCTCCACTTT
J gene: TRBJ2-1; clone size: few; V gene: TRBV10-3; D gene: TRBD1; CDR3 protein: CAISEPRGTGYSNEQFF; CDR3 DNA: TGTGCCATCAGTGAGCCTAGGGGGACAGGGTATAGCAATGAGCAGTTCTTC
J gene: TRBJ2-5; clone size: -; V gene: TRBV5-6; D gene: -; CDR3 protein: CASSLNYPGETQYF; CDR3 DNA: TGTGCCAGCAGCTTGAACTATCCTGGAGAGACCCAGTACTTC
J gene: TRBJ2-7; clone size: -; V gene: TRBV19; D gene: TRBD1; CDR3 protein: CASSKLKGGRYEQYF; CDR3 DNA: TGTGCCAGTAGTAAACTTAAAGGGGGCAGGTACGAGCAGTACTTC
J gene: TRBJ1-1; clone size: -; V gene: TRBV7-2; D gene: -; CDR3 protein: CASRQHRVPGTEAFF; CDR3 DNA: TGTGCCAGCAGGCAACACAGGGTTCCGGGGACTGAAGCTTTCTTT
J gene: TRBJ1-2; clone size: -; V gene: TRBV4-3; D gene: TRBD1; CDR3 protein: CASSQDIGTGGSYGYTF; CDR3 DNA: TGCGCCAGCAGCCAAGATATTGGGACAGGGGGCAGCTATGGCTACACCTTC
J gene: TRBJ2-3; clone size: -; V gene: TRBV29-1; D gene: -; CDR3 protein: CSVEEQGDTQYF; CDR3 DNA: TGCAGCGTTGAAGAGCAGGGAGATACGCAGTATTTT
J gene: TRBJ2-3; clone size: -; V gene: TRBV5-1; D gene: -; CDR3 protein: CASSLDTDYTDTQYF; CDR3 DNA: TGCGCCAGCAGCTTGGACACGGACTACACAGATACGCAGTATTTT
J gene: TRBJ2-1; clone size: -; V gene: TRBV5-4; D gene: -; CDR3 protein: CASSFGSGLDNEQFF; CDR3 DNA: TGTGCCAGCAGCTTTGGTAGCGGCCTTGACAATGAGCAGTTCTTC
J gene: TRBJ2-2; clone size: -; V gene: TRBV11-1; D gene: TRBD1; CDR3 protein: CASSPGQGNTGELFF; CDR3 DNA: TGTGCCAGCAGCCCGGGACAGGGGAACACCGGGGAGCTGTTTTTT
J gene: TRBJ2-1; clone size: -; V gene: TRBV9; D gene: TRBD2; CDR3 protein: CASRPGLAGALREQFF; CDR3 DNA: TGTGCCAGCAGACCCGGACTAGCGGGGGCCCTTAGGGAGCAGTTCTTC
J gene: TRBJ1-4; clone size: -; V gene: TRBV7-9; D gene: -; CDR3 protein: CASSLAQITNEKLFF; CDR3 DNA: TGTGCCAGCAGCTTAGCGCAGATAACTAATGAAAAACTGTTTTTT
J gene: TRBJ1-6; clone size: -; V gene: TRBV10-2; D gene: -; CDR3 protein: CASSDQGNSPLHF; CDR3 DNA: TGCGCCAGCAGTGACCAGGGCAATTCACCCCTCCACTTT
J gene: TRBJ1-4; clone size: -; V gene: TRBV19; D gene: -; CDR3 protein: CASSNGHSNEKLFF; CDR3 DNA: TGTGCCAGTAGTAACGGACATAGTAATGAAAAACTGTTTTTT
J gene: TRBJ1-5; clone size: -; V gene: TRBV4-2; D gene: -; CDR3 protein: CASSQEGFSNQPQHF; CDR3 DNA: TGTGCCAGCAGCCAGGAGGGGTTTAGCAATCAGCCCCAGCATTTT
J gene: TRBJ2-2; clone size: -; V gene: TRBV7-9; D gene: TRBD1; CDR3 protein: CASSLGGGQGARTGELFF; CDR3 DNA: TGTGCCAGCAGCTTAGGGGGAGGACAGGGAGCGCGTACCGGGGAGCTGTTTTTT
J gene: TRBJ2-7; clone size: -; V gene: TRBV6-6; D gene: TRBD1; CDR3 protein: CASSYKTGGANEQYF; CDR3 DNA: TGTGCCAGCAGTTACAAAACAGGGGGCGCGAACGAGCAGTACTTC
J gene: TRBJ1-2; clone size: -; V gene: TRBV6-1; D gene: TRBD1; CDR3 protein: CASRINIQGDGYTF; CDR3 DNA: TGTGCCAGCAGGATAAACATCCAGGGGGATGGCTACACCTTC
J gene: TRBJ1-1; clone size: -; V gene: TRBV27; D gene: -; CDR3 protein: CASSLSRVGTEAFF; CDR3 DNA: TGTGCCAGCAGTTTATCGAGGGTCGGCACTGAAGCTTTCTTT
J gene: TRBJ1-2; clone size: -; V gene: TRBV19; D gene: -; CDR3 protein: CASSGGQGYGYTF; CDR3 DNA: TGTGCCAGTAGTGGTGGACAAGGCTATGGCTACACCTTC
J gene: TRBJ1-2; clone size: -; V gene: TRBV6-1; D gene: -; CDR3 protein: CASSPSSHSGYTF; CDR3 DNA: TGTGCCAGCAGTCCTTCTTCCCACTCGGGCTACACCTTC
J gene: TRBJ2-3; clone size: once; V gene: TRBV18; D gene: TRBD2; CDR3 protein: CASSRRTSGGPDTQYF; CDR3 DNA: TGTGCCAGCTCACGGCGGACTAGCGGGGGGCCGGATACGCAGTATTTT